This passage covers 9 T cell receptor beta chains from one sample sequenced in a study of blood T cell repertoires in COVID-19. The data were produced by immunoSEQ multiplex PCR, yet TCRdb's version contains in-frame clones alone and is incomplete. The sample comprises about 380,000 clones, nearly 90% of which are singletons, and around 7% rests with the top ten. The sequencing input was peripheral blood. These receptors were collected from a man aged 18 to 35 with active or convalescent COVID-19.

The chain uses TRBV15 and TRBJ1-1; 7 bases match TRBD1. The CDR3 runs 15 residues. V shed 2 bases and J 1 base; nucleotides not matched to a gene: 4. The germline gives CDR1 LNHNV, CDR2 YYDKDF (reference sequence). The CDR3 region has the DNA TGTGCCACCAGCAGATCCCGGGACAGGAACACTGAAGCTTTCTTT. Translated: CATSRSRDRNTEAFF.

The chain is built from TRBV19 and TRBJ2-3; possibly TRBD1 for D (6 bases). This CDR3 has 15 amino acids. CDR1 is LNHDA and CDR2 is SQIVND in the germline V gene (reference sequence). Trimming left V 4 bases short and J 6 bases short, with 17 bases between. CDR3 DNA sequence: TGTGCCAGTAGTAAAGGGACACTGGTCATGGATACGCAGTATTTT. It yields the protein CASSKGTLVMDTQYF.

The rearrangement links TRBV28 to TRBJ2-7; 9 nucleotides line up with TRBD1. Germline-derived CDR1 and CDR2 are MDHEN and SYDVKM. Unmatched junction bases numbered 4, after V lost 6 bases and J lost 1 base. This CDR3 is 14 amino acids long. The CDR3 is CASRGQGASYEQYF. CDR3 DNA: TGTGCCAGCAGGGGACAGGGAGCATCCTACGAGCAGTACTTC.

This clone was counted a single time. The J gene is TRBJ2-7, the V gene TRBV7-9, with D perhaps matching TRBD2 (6 bases). V was clipped by 1 base and J by 4 bases, with 11 bases between them. Germline V lookup: CDR1 SEHNR, CDR2 FQNEAQ (reference sequence). This CDR3 comprises 14 residues. The CDR3 sequence: CASSLVGGLYEQYF. The CDR3 region has the DNA TGTGCCAGCAGCTTAGTTGGGGGGTTGTACGAGCAGTACTTC. Complete variable domain (other parts from reference TRBV7-9 and TRBJ2-7): DTGVSQNPRHKITKRGQNVTFRCDPISEHNRLYWYRQTLGQGPEFLTYFQNEAQLEKSRLLSDRFSAERPKGSFSTLEIQRTEQGDSAMYLCASSLVGGLYEQYFGPGTRLTVT.

CDR3 protein: CASGGAGDYSNQPQHF. Written as DNA, the CDR3 is TGTGCCAGCGGGGGGGCAGGGGACTATAGCAATCAGCCCCAGCATTTT. The chain recombines TRBV2 with TRBJ1-5, with D maybe TRBD1 (6 bases). This CDR3 contains 16 residues. The germline V and J ends were trimmed by 8 bases and 0 bases, with 17 bases remaining between them. CDR1 and CDR2 (germline): SNHLY, FYNNEI. Filled out from reference TRBV2 and TRBJ1-5, the complete variable domain reads EPEVTQTPSHQVTQMGQEVILRCVPISNHLYFYWYRQILGQKVEFLVSFYNNEISEKSEIFDDQFSVERPDGSNFTLKIRSTKLEDSAMYFCASGGAGDYSNQPQHFGDGTRLSIL.

The chain is built from TRBV4-1 and TRBJ2-2; TRBD2 agrees at 8 bases. This CDR3 is built from 19 residues. The V gene's germline CDR1 is MGHRA and CDR2 YSYEKL. The V and J ends lost 1 base and 0 bases, in that order; junction bases with no gene match: 10. The CDR3 DNA sequence: TGCGCCAGCAGCCAAGCTGAGCGGGGGATAGACTCGAACACCGGGGAGCTGTTTTTT. It encodes CASSQAERGIDSNTGELFF.

The J gene is TRBJ2-2, the V gene TRBV6-2 or TRBV6-3; D is possibly TRBD2 (5 bases). Trimming pared 4 bases from V and 6 bases from J, leaving 9 bases between. Germline CDR1 and CDR2: MNHEY and SVGEGT. The CDR3 has 13 amino acids. DNA for the CDR3: TGTGCCAGCAGTTTGAACGGGGCCGGGGAGCTGTTTTTT. Translated, it gives CASSLNGAGELFF.

The chain links TRBV4-1 to TRBJ2-1, with 10 bases fitting TRBD2. The CDR3 runs 13 residues. V gave up 8 bases and J gave up 4 bases; unmatched junction bases: 2. Germline V lookup: CDR1 MGHRA, CDR2 YSYEKL. CDR3 sequence: CASGLADYNEQFF. CDR3 coding DNA: TGCGCCAGCGGACTAGCGGATTACAATGAGCAGTTCTTC.

J is TRBJ1-3 and V is TRBV6-5, with a possible D match to TRBD1 (5 bases). Germline-derived CDR1 and CDR2 are MNHEY and SVGAGI. V dropped 2 bases and J dropped 4 bases, with 9 bases sitting between them. The CDR3 runs 14 residues. CDR3 sequence (DNA): TGTGCCAGCAGTTACGGTCAGGGAGGAAACACCATATATTTT. This encodes CASSYGQGGNTIYF.